The 22 T cell receptor beta chains given below trace back to one sample, sequenced in a study of blood T cells in healthy people across ages. Primed by a sample-barcoded 5' primer and a J-beta primer mix, a second PCR proceeded for about 7 to 12 cycles. In TCRdb, the 5' RACE reads were re-called with MiXCR into one record per CDR3 protein. The table includes about 290,000 distinct CDR3 sequences, 25% to 30% detected once. Material for sequencing was blood. The receptors here all came from a woman between 65 and 79 years old in good health.

There are a few counts of this clonotype. The rearrangement uses TRBV29-1 and TRBJ2-1; 10 bases line up with TRBD2. Losses at the gene ends were 5 bases for V and 0 bases for J; bases not matched to a gene: 7. This CDR3 is 16 amino acids long. Germline CDR1 is SQVTM and CDR2 is ANQGSEA. In DNA, the CDR3 is TGCAGCGTTATCCCTTCTAGCGGGAGCTCCTACAATGAGCAGTTCTTC. It specifies CSVIPSSGSSYNEQFF.

The genes are TRBV27 and TRBJ2-3; D may be TRBD2 (5 bases). The CDR3 extends over 12 amino acids. V lost 8 bases and J 2 bases, leaving 8 bases between the germline ends. The germline CDR1 and CDR2 sequences are MNHEY and SMNVEV (reference sequence). The DNA for the CDR3 is TGTGCCAGCGGACTTACCACAGATACGCAGTATTTT. It encodes CASGLTTDTQYF.

This clonotype was picked up a small number of times. The chain recombines TRBV5-1 with TRBJ2-5; weak D call: TRBD1 (6 bases). The CDR3 spans 15 residues. The V end lost 4 bases, the J end lost 1 base, and 14 bases lay between the germline ends. CDR1 SGHRS and CDR2 YFSETQ come from the germline V gene. In nucleotides, the CDR3 is TGCGCCAGCAGCGGAGCCGGACAGCTCCAAGAGACCCAGTACTTC. This encodes CASSGAGQLQETQYF.

Comment on this clonotype: The junction departs from germline at one end; a sequencing error may be responsible. The chain combines TRBV3-1 with TRBJ1-1; no clear D. CDR1 is LGHDT and CDR2 is YNNKEL in the germline V gene (reference sequence). The CDR3 loop spans 13 amino acids. DNA of the CDR3: TGTGCTAGCAGCCAAGAGCCCAGCAAAGAAGCTTTCTTT. Protein product: CASSQEPSKEAFF.

The chain recombines TRBV6-2 or TRBV6-3 with TRBJ1-4, with D possibly being TRBD1 (5 bases). The CDR3 has 13 amino acids. The germline V gene encodes CDR1 MNHEY and CDR2 SVGEGT. V gave up 4 bases and J gave up 7 bases, with 10 bases separating them. The CDR3 bases are TGTGCCAGCAGTTCCAGGGTCGGTGAAAAACTGTTTTTT. Protein: CASSSRVGEKLFF.

The table lists this clonotype with many counts. The rearrangement joins TRBV4-1 to TRBJ2-7; 9 nucleotides match TRBD1. Trimming at V came to 3 bases and at J to 6 bases, leaving 12 bases not matched to a gene. The CDR3 runs to 16 residues. The germline V gene encodes CDR1 MGHRA and CDR2 YSYEKL. The CDR3 coding sequence is TGCGCCAGCAGCCATATTGCCGGGACAGGGCTTCGCGAGCAGTACTTC. Protein sequence: CASSHIAGTGLREQYF.

The V and J genes are TRBV28 and TRBJ2-5, with D possibly being TRBD2 (6 bases). Matching the DNA end better, TRBJ2-7 makes the J call doubtful. The CDR3 has 14 amino acids. CDR1 and CDR2 from the germline V gene are MDHEN and SYDVKM. The DNA for the CDR3 is TGTGCCAGCATTGTTCCGAGAGGGAGGTACGAGCAGTACTTC. This codes for CASIVPRGRYEQYF.

This rearrangement joins TRBV12-3 or TRBV12-4 to TRBJ2-1, with 13 bases that match TRBD2. The CDR3 length is 16 residues. J lost 6 bases, V lost 8 bases, and 10 bases had no gene match. Here the CDR3 DNA reads TGTGCCAGCCGAAACCCAGGACTAGCGGGAGTCAATGAGCAGTTCTTC. As protein: CASRNPGLAGVNEQFF.

This clonotype was seen more than once but under ten times. The rearrangement uses TRBV2 and TRBJ1-2, with D unresolved. Trimming left V 6 bases short and J 8 bases short, with 19 bases between. Germline-derived CDR1 and CDR2 are SNHLY and FYNNEI. This CDR3 has 14 residues. CDR3 region: CASRENGPPSGYTF. The CDR3 nucleotides are TGTGCCAGCAGGGAGAACGGACCCCCCTCGGGCTACACCTTC.

This clonotype was detected only a few times. The gene calls are TRBV25-1 and TRBJ2-1, with D possibly matching TRBD1 (5 bases). The CDR3 consists of 15 residues. Germline values: CDR1 MGHDK, CDR2 SYGVNS. Trimming removed 1 base from V and 2 bases from J, with 9 bases in between. DNA of the CDR3: TGTGCCAGCAGTGAATTAGGACAACCCTACAATGAGCAGTTCTTC. Residues: CASSELGQPYNEQFF.

The J gene is TRBJ2-3, the V gene TRBV6-2 or TRBV6-3, with TRBD1 matching over 9 bases. Germline V CDR1 and CDR2: MNHEY, SVGEGT. J gave up 4 bases and V 5 bases, and 10 bases lay outside the gene matches. There are 16 residues in the CDR3. The CDR3 bases are TGTGCCAGCAGTCCCCCCGGGACAGGGATTGCAGATACGCAGTATTTT. It specifies CASSPPGTGIADTQYF.

CDR3 region: CASSLQRDIQYF. DNA for the CDR3: TGTGCCAGCAGCTTGCAAAGGGACATTCAGTACTTC. The V call is TRBV7-9, the J call TRBJ2-4; D is unresolved. Trimming removed 3 bases at V and 8 bases at J, with 8 bases between. Germline values: CDR1 SEHNR, CDR2 FQNEAQ (reference sequence). CDR3 size: 12 residues. Together with reference TRBV7-9 and TRBJ2-4, the CDR3 gives the full variable domain: DTGVSQNPRHKITKRGQNVTFRCDPISEHNRLYWYRQTLGQGPEFLTYFQNEAQLEKSRLLSDRFSAERPKGSFSTLEIQRTEQGDSAMYLCASSLQRDIQYFGAGTRLSVL.

V usage is TRBV20-1 and J usage is TRBJ2-5; D is undetermined. The J call is in doubt because the DNA end fits TRBJ2-7 better. From germline, CDR1 is DFQATT and CDR2 SNEGSKA (reference sequence). This CDR3 has 12 amino acids. The DNA of the CDR3 is TGCAGTGCTAGTCACGTTGCCTACGAGCAGTACTTC. Residues: CSASHVAYEQYF.

The chain carries TRBV6-1 and TRBJ1-5; D is perhaps TRBD1 (6 bases). Germline CDR1 is MNHNS and CDR2 is SASEGT. Deletions cut 9 bases from V and 0 bases from J, with 15 bases between. The CDR3 runs to 15 residues. The CDR3 nucleotides are TGTGCCAGTAGTATCTCGGACAGTAGCAATCAGCCCCAGCATTTT. Residues: CASSISDSSNQPQHF.

This clonotype was found a few times. This chain connects TRBV3-1 to TRBJ1-5, with D unresolved. The CDR3 runs to 15 residues. Deletions cut 1 base from V and 0 bases from J, with 7 bases between. Germline values: CDR1 LGHDT, CDR2 YNNKEL (reference sequence). CDR3 nucleotides: TGTGCCAGCAGCCAAGGGCAGCGTAGCAATCAGCCCCAGCATTTT. Residues: CASSQGQRSNQPQHF.

The rearrangement joins TRBV4-3 to TRBJ2-2; D is unresolved. Looked up from germline, CDR1 is LGHNA and CDR2 is YSLEER. The CDR3 consists of 14 residues. The V end lost 6 bases, the J end lost 0 bases, and 8 bases lay between the germline ends. CDR3 bases: TGCGCCAGCAGACTCATCGCGAACACCGGGGAGCTGTTTTTT. Its protein product is CASRLIANTGELFF.

The V call is TRBV7-2, the J call TRBJ1-3; 8 bases are shared with TRBD1. V was pared by 5 bases and J by 8 bases, with 8 bases of the junction left unmatched. This CDR3 is built from 14 residues. Per germline, CDR1 SGHTA and CDR2 FQGNSA. Here the CDR3 reads CASSQGQGHHTIYF. CDR3 sequence (DNA): TGTGCCAGCAGCCAAGGACAGGGACACCACACCATATATTTT.

V gene TRBV11-2 combines with J gene TRBJ2-7; no definite D call. The V gene's germline CDR1 is SGHAT and CDR2 FQNNGV. The germline V and J ends were trimmed by 1 base and 4 bases, with 14 bases remaining between them. The CDR3 runs 15 residues. The CDR3 nucleotides are TGTGCCAGCAGCTTAGCAGCGACTCAAACTTACGAGCAGTACTTC. This sequence encodes CASSLAATQTYEQYF. The full variable domain, rest sourced from reference TRBV11-2 and TRBJ2-7, is EAGVAQSPRYKIIEKRQSVAFWCNPISGHATLYWYQQILGQGPKLLIQFQNNGVVDDSQLPKDRFSAERLKGVDSTLKIQPAKLEDSAVYLCASSLAATQTYEQYFGPGTRLTVT.

This clonotype showed up many times. The rearrangement joins TRBV20-1 to TRBJ1-1, with D hard to call. CDR3 length: 12 amino acids. Between the trimmed V and J ends, which lost 5 bases and 6 bases, there was a span of 13 bases. The germline V gene has CDR1 DFQATT and CDR2 SNEGSKA (reference sequence). CDR3 region: CSAPTDGAEAFF. CDR3 DNA: TGCAGTGCTCCGACGGATGGGGCTGAAGCTTTCTTT.

The chain uses TRBV7-9 and TRBJ2-6; D gene ambiguous. Trimming removed 1 base at V and 2 bases at J, with 9 bases between. The germline CDR1 and CDR2 sequences are SEHNR and FQNEAQ (reference sequence). The CDR3 runs 16 residues. The CDR3 region is CASSLEGKTGANVLTF. In DNA, the CDR3 is TGTGCCAGCAGCTTAGAAGGGAAGACTGGGGCCAACGTCCTGACTTTC.

This clonotype turned up a few times. The gene calls are TRBV20-1 and TRBJ1-3; no clear D. Trimming cost V 5 bases and J 0 bases, with 8 bases left between them. CDR3 length equals 13 residues. The germline gives CDR1 DFQATT, CDR2 SNEGSKA (reference sequence). The CDR3 protein is CSAGLPSGNTIYF. CDR3 sequence (DNA): TGCAGTGCTGGGCTTCCCTCTGGAAACACCATATATTTT.

This clonotype was found a few times. The gene calls are TRBV5-1 and TRBJ2-5, with 10 nucleotides matching TRBD1. J lost 7 bases, V lost 4 bases, and 7 bases had no gene match. This CDR3 region has 14 residues. In germline, CDR1 is SGHRS, CDR2 YFSETQ. The CDR3 is CASSAGQGEGTQYF. CDR3 nucleotide sequence: TGCGCCAGCAGCGCCGGACAGGGGGAAGGGACCCAGTACTTC. Full variable domain (outside the CDR3, taken from reference TRBV5-1 and TRBJ2-5): KAGVTQTPRYLIKTRGQQVTLSCSPISGHRSVSWYQQTPGQGLQFLFEYFSETQRNKGNFPGRFSGRQFSNSRSEMNVSTLELGDSALYLCASSAGQGEGTQYFGPGTRLLVL.